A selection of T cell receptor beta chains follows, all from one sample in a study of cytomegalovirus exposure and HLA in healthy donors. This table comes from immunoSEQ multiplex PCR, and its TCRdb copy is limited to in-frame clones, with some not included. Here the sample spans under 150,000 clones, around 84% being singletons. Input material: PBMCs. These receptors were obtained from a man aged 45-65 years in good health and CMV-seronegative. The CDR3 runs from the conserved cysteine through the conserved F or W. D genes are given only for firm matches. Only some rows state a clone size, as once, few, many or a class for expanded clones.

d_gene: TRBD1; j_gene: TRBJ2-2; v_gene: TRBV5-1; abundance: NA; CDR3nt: TGCGCCAGCAGCTCTTGGACAGGGGGCTTAGACACCGGGGAGCTGTTTTTT; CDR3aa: CASSSWTGGLDTGELFF
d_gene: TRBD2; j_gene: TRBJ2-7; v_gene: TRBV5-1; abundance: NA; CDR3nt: TGCGCCAGCAGCGATCCTCCGGGACTAGCGGGAGGGGCGGTCTACGAGCAGTACTTC; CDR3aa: CASSDPPGLAGGAVYEQYF
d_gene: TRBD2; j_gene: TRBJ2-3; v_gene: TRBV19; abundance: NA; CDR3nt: TGTGCCAGTAGTCAGCTAGCGGGGGGAGTAACAGATACGCAGTATTTT; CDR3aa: CASSQLAGGVTDTQYF
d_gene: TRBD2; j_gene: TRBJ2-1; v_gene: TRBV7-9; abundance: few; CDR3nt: TGTGCCGCCACCTTACTAGCGGGAATTGGTGAGCAGTTCTTC; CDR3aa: CAATLLAGIGEQFF
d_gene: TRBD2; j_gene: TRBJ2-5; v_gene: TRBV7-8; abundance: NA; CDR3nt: TGTGCCAGCAGCGCCGGACTAGCGGACCAGCTGGCCTCGGGGACCCAGTACTTC; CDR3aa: CASSAGLADQLASGTQYF
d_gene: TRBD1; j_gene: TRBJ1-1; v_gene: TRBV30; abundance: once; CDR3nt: TGTGCCTGGAGTGTTCCCTACTTGGACAGGGGGAGGACTGAAGCTTTCTTT; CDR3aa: CAWSVPYLDRGRTEAFF
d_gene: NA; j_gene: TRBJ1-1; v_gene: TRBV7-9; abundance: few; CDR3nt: TGTGCCAGCAGCTCCAACAGGATTGAAGCTTTCTTT; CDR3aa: CASSSNRIEAFF
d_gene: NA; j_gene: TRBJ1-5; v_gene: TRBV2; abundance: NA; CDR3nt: TGTGCCAGCAGTGAGAGAGGGCATAGCAATCAGCCCCAGCATTTT; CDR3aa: CASSERGHSNQPQHF
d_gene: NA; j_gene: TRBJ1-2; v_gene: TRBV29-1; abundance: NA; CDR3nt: TGCAGCGTTGAAGTGTCGGGTGGCTACACCTTC; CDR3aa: CSVEVSGGYTF
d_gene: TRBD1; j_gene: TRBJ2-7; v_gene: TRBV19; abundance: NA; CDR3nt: TGTGCCAGTCTGCGGACAGGGAGCTACGAGCAGTACTTC; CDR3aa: CASLRTGSYEQYF
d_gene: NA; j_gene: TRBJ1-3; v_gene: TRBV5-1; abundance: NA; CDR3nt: TGCGCCAGCTCCCTAAGCGATTCTGGAAACACCATATATTTT; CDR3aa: CASSLSDSGNTIYF
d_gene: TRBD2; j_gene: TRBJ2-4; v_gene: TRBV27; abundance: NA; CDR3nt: TGTGCCAGCAGTCGTTCGGCGGGACTAGCGGGGGCACTAGCCAAAAACATTCAGTACTTC; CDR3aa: CASSRSAGLAGALAKNIQYF
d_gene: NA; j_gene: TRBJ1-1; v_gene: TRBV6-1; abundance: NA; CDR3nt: TGTGCCAGCACTCAAGCGGGGGCGCCTGGCACTGAAGCTTTCTTT; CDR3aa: CASTQAGAPGTEAFF
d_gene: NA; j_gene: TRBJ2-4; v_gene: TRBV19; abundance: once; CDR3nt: TGTGCCAGTAAACAGGGGGGGTCCATGGCCAAAAACATTCAGTACTTC; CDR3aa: CASKQGGSMAKNIQYF
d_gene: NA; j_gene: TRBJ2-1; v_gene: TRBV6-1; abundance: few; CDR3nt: TGTGCCAGCAGTGAAGATGGAGGGGGCGCAGGCTCCTACAATGAGCAGTTCTTC; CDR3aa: CASSEDGGGAGSYNEQFF
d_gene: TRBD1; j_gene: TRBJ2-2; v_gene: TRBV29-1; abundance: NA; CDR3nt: TGCAGCGTCTCCCGGGACAGGGGAACCGGGGAGCTGTTTTTT; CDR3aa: CSVSRDRGTGELFF
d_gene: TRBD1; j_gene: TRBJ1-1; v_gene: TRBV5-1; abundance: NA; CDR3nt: TGCGCCAGCAGCTTGGTGACCACAGGGGGACCTGAAGCTTTCTTT; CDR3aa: CASSLVTTGGPEAFF
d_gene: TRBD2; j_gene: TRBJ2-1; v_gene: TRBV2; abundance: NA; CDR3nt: TGTGCCAGCAGCGCACTAGCGGGAGGGTTCAATGAGCAGTTCTTC; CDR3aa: CASSALAGGFNEQFF
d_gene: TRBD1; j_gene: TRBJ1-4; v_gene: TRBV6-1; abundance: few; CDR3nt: TGTGCCAGCAGTGGCATGACAGGGGGTGATGAAAAACTGTTTTTT; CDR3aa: CASSGMTGGDEKLFF
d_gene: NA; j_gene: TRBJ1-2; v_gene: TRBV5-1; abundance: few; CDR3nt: TGCGCCAGCAGCTTGGAGGGACAACGGAGCTATGGCTACACCTTC; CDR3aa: CASSLEGQRSYGYTF
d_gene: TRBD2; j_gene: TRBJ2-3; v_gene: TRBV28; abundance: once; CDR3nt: TGTGCCAGCAGTTCCATAAGACTAGCGGGGGGCACAGATACGCAGTATTTT; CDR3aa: CASSSIRLAGGTDTQYF
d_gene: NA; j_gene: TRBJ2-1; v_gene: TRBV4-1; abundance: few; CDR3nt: TGCGCCAGCAGCCAAGATGCGGGCAATGAGCAGTTCTTC; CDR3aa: CASSQDAGNEQFF
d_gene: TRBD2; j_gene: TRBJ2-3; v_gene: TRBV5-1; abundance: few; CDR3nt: TGCGCCAGCAGCTTTAGCGGGGGGGCCGCGGCAGATACGCAGTATTTT; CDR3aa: CASSFSGGAAADTQYF
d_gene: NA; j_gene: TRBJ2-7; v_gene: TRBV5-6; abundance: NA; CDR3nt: TGTGCCAGCAGCCCGACAGAATACGAGCAGTACTTC; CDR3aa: CASSPTEYEQYF
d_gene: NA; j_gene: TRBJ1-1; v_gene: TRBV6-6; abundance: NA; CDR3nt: TGTGCCAGCAGTTACCAGGGATTAAACACTGAAGCTTTCTTT; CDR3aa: CASSYQGLNTEAFF